Listed below are T cell receptor beta chains from one sample, sequenced in a study of blood T cell repertoires in COVID-19. The table came from immunoSEQ multiplex PCR; TCRdb's copy has only in-frame clones and leaves some out. The sample has about 59,000 clones, about 76% seen once. The sample comprised peripheral blood. The receptors were sampled from a woman at least 80 years old with active or convalescent COVID-19. The CDR3 runs from the conserved cysteine through the conserved F or W. The D gene is left open where the match is weak. Rows give clone size only sometimes, using once, few, many, or a class for an expanded clone.

j_gene: TRBJ1-1
abundance: -
v_gene: TRBV7-2
d_gene: -
CDR3nt: TGTGCCAGCAGCTTAGATGGGCAGATAAACACTGAAGCTTTCTTT
CDR3aa: CASSLDGQINTEAFF

j_gene: TRBJ1-5
abundance: -
v_gene: TRBV28
d_gene: -
CDR3nt: TGTGCCAGCAGCTCTGCCGGGACACCTAGCAATCAGCCCCAGCATTTT
CDR3aa: CASSSAGTPSNQPQHF

j_gene: TRBJ1-1
abundance: once
v_gene: TRBV6-1
d_gene: -
CDR3nt: TGTGCCAGCAGTGAACAACAGGCCGTGAACACTGAAGCTTTCTTT
CDR3aa: CASSEQQAVNTEAFF

j_gene: TRBJ1-6
abundance: once
v_gene: TRBV6-4
d_gene: TRBD1
CDR3nt: TGTGCCAGCAGTGACTCGTCCCATCACAACCAGGACAGGGGTAATTCACCCCTCCACTTT
CDR3aa: CASSDSSHHNQDRGNSPLHF

j_gene: TRBJ1-2
abundance: once
v_gene: TRBV9
d_gene: -
CDR3nt: TGTGCCAGCAGGAACCGGGACACATATGGCTACACCTTC
CDR3aa: CASRNRDTYGYTF

j_gene: TRBJ1-4
abundance: -
v_gene: TRBV19
d_gene: TRBD1
CDR3nt: TGTGCCAGTAGACCGGGACAGGGGGCCGTATCAAGTGAAAAACTGTTTTTT
CDR3aa: CASRPGQGAVSSEKLFF

j_gene: TRBJ1-2
abundance: -
v_gene: TRBV3-1/TRBV3-2
d_gene: -
CDR3nt: TGTGCCAGCAGCCAAACCCCCGGGTTCGTCTATGGCTACACCTTC
CDR3aa: CASSQTPGFVYGYTF

j_gene: TRBJ1-1
abundance: -
v_gene: TRBV3-1/TRBV3-2
d_gene: -
CDR3nt: TGTGCCAGCAGGAAGTTTACGGGTGAAGCTTTCTTT
CDR3aa: CASRKFTGEAFF

j_gene: TRBJ2-2
abundance: few
v_gene: TRBV5-4
d_gene: TRBD1
CDR3nt: TGTGCCAGCAGCAATGGCGGACAGGGTCTTGACACCGGGGAGCTGTTTTTT
CDR3aa: CASSNGGQGLDTGELFF

j_gene: TRBJ2-3
abundance: few
v_gene: TRBV4-2
d_gene: -
CDR3nt: TGTGCCAGCAGCCACCAGGACACAGATACGCAGTATTTT
CDR3aa: CASSHQDTDTQYF

j_gene: TRBJ1-1
abundance: -
v_gene: TRBV27
d_gene: TRBD1
CDR3nt: TGTGCCAGCAGTCGGGACAGATCGAACACTGAAGCTTTCTTT
CDR3aa: CASSRDRSNTEAFF

j_gene: TRBJ2-1
abundance: -
v_gene: TRBV4-2
d_gene: -
CDR3nt: TGTGCCAGCAGCCAAGGCGGAGGGCTGTCCAGATCCAATGAGCAGTTCTTC
CDR3aa: CASSQGGGLSRSNEQFF

j_gene: TRBJ1-1
abundance: -
v_gene: TRBV19
d_gene: -
CDR3nt: TGTGCCAGTAGTATATCAGGGGTGGGCACTGAAGCTTTCTTT
CDR3aa: CASSISGVGTEAFF

j_gene: TRBJ2-7
abundance: few
v_gene: TRBV9
d_gene: -
CDR3nt: -
CDR3aa: CASSVGEGTRKYF

j_gene: TRBJ2-2
abundance: -
v_gene: TRBV5-4
d_gene: -
CDR3nt: TGTGCCAGCAGCTTGAAAGGGGGTACCGGGGAGCTGTTTTTT
CDR3aa: CASSLKGGTGELFF

j_gene: TRBJ1-1
abundance: -
v_gene: TRBV5-1
d_gene: -
CDR3nt: TGCGCCAGCAGCTTACGTCAGTCGAACACTGAAGCTTTCTTT
CDR3aa: CASSLRQSNTEAFF

j_gene: TRBJ1-5
abundance: -
v_gene: TRBV6-1
d_gene: TRBD1
CDR3nt: TGTGCCAGCAGTGAGATAGGACAGGTTCGCAATCAGCCCCAGCATTTT
CDR3aa: CASSEIGQVRNQPQHF

j_gene: TRBJ1-2
abundance: -
v_gene: TRBV12-3/TRBV12-4
d_gene: -
CDR3nt: TGTGCCAGCAGTTTCGGGATTCTTCGGGGCTACACCTTC
CDR3aa: CASSFGILRGYTF

j_gene: TRBJ2-3
abundance: -
v_gene: TRBV6-1
d_gene: -
CDR3nt: TGTGCCAGCAGTGAAGGTCAGGGTGGGAGCACAGATACGCAGTATTTT
CDR3aa: CASSEGQGGSTDTQYF

j_gene: TRBJ1-2
abundance: -
v_gene: TRBV5-1
d_gene: -
CDR3nt: TGCGCCAGCAGCTTGTCCCAGGGTCCTGGCTACACCTTC
CDR3aa: CASSLSQGPGYTF

j_gene: TRBJ2-7
abundance: -
v_gene: TRBV3-1/TRBV3-2
d_gene: TRBD1
CDR3nt: TGTGCCAGCGGGAGGGGACAGGGGTCCCGCGAGCAGTACTTC
CDR3aa: CASGRGQGSREQYF

j_gene: TRBJ2-5
abundance: once
v_gene: TRBV4-3
d_gene: TRBD2
CDR3nt: TGCGCCAGCAGCCAAGTAGCGGGGCTTGGGAAGACCCAGTACTTC
CDR3aa: CASSQVAGLGKTQYF

j_gene: TRBJ2-5
abundance: -
v_gene: TRBV11-2
d_gene: -
CDR3nt: TGTGCCAGCAGCCGACAGCAAGAGACCCAGTACTTC
CDR3aa: CASSRQQETQYF

j_gene: TRBJ1-1
abundance: -
v_gene: TRBV6-4
d_gene: -
CDR3nt: TGTGCCAGCAGTGACTCCGCAGGCACTGAAGCTTTCTTT
CDR3aa: CASSDSAGTEAFF

j_gene: TRBJ1-3
abundance: -
v_gene: TRBV6-5
d_gene: -
CDR3nt: TGTGCCAGCAGTTCCCAGGGCTCTGGAAACACCATATATTTT
CDR3aa: CASSSQGSGNTIYF

j_gene: TRBJ2-7
abundance: once
v_gene: TRBV6-5
d_gene: -
CDR3nt: TGTGCCAGCGACCCCGGGACACTCCCTTACTACGAGCAGTACTTC
CDR3aa: CASDPGTLPYYEQYF

j_gene: TRBJ2-5
abundance: once
v_gene: TRBV9
d_gene: TRBD1
CDR3nt: TGTGCCAGCAGCGCAGGGACAGGGACCCTAGAGACCCAGTACTTC
CDR3aa: CASSAGTGTLETQYF

j_gene: TRBJ1-5
abundance: few
v_gene: TRBV6-5
d_gene: TRBD1
CDR3nt: TGTGCCAGCAGAAGACAGGGGGCGGGCAATCAGCCCCAGCATTTT
CDR3aa: CASRRQGAGNQPQHF

j_gene: TRBJ2-3
abundance: -
v_gene: TRBV2
d_gene: -
CDR3nt: TGTGCCAGCAGTGACGGGGGTACGCAGTATTTT
CDR3aa: CASSDGGTQYF

j_gene: TRBJ2-3
abundance: -
v_gene: TRBV29-1
d_gene: TRBD2
CDR3nt: TGCAGCGTTACTGGTCCGACTAGCGGGGGGCGAACAGATACGCAGTATTTT
CDR3aa: CSVTGPTSGGRTDTQYF

j_gene: TRBJ2-1
abundance: -
v_gene: TRBV9
d_gene: TRBD2
CDR3nt: TGTGCCAGCAGCCCCCGTGTTTCGGGACTAGCGGACTACAATGAGCAGTTCTTC
CDR3aa: CASSPRVSGLADYNEQFF

j_gene: TRBJ1-6
abundance: -
v_gene: TRBV25-1
d_gene: -
CDR3nt: TGTGCCAGTCAAAACGAACGCAGTAATTCACCCCTCCACTTT
CDR3aa: CASQNERSNSPLHF

j_gene: TRBJ1-5
abundance: -
v_gene: TRBV3-1/TRBV3-2
d_gene: TRBD1
CDR3nt: TGTGCCAGGCGAAAGGGACAGTCCTCGCCAAAGGCCCAGCCCCAGCATTTT
CDR3aa: CARRKGQSSPKAQPQHF

j_gene: TRBJ2-5
abundance: -
v_gene: TRBV28
d_gene: TRBD2
CDR3nt: TGTGCCAGCAGTTTATTATCCAGCGGGGAGCGGGAGACCCAGTACTTC
CDR3aa: CASSLLSSGERETQYF

j_gene: TRBJ2-3
abundance: -
v_gene: TRBV21-1
d_gene: -
CDR3nt: TGTGCCAGCTTGAGAGGGGGTTCATGTCACACGCAGTATTTT
CDR3aa: CASLRGGSCHTQYF